This T cell receptor (beta chain) is drawn from a study of T-cell memory formation after mild COVID-19. One entry per CDR3 protein results from TCRdb running MiXCR on the 5' RACE reads. The data show 340,000 or so distinct CDR3 sequences, 13% seen once. CDR1 is SEHNR, CDR2 FQNEAQ, per germline (reference sequence). This CDR3 is 13 amino acids long. V was trimmed by 8 bases and J by 1 base, leaving 8 bases between them. The sequence was obtained from a man between 18 and 35 years old who had mild COVID-19 (a few samples of this study predate the infection). Cell type and time point are not known. The sequenced sample consisted of PBMCs or a T cell subset sorted from them (not recorded which). The V gene is TRBV7-9, the J gene TRBJ1-4; D ambiguous. CDR3: CASRLLTNEKLFF. The CDR3 nucleotides are TGTGCCAGCCGACTCCTAACTAATGAAAAACTGTTTTTT.